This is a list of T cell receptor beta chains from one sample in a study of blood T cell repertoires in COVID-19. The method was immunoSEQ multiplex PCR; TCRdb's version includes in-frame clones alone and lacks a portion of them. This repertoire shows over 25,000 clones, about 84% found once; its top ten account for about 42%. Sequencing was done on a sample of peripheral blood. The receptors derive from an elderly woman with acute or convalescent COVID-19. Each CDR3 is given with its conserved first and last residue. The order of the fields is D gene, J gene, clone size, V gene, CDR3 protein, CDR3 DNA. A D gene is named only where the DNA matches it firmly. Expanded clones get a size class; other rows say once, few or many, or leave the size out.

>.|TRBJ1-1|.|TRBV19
CASREQGGTEAFF
TGTGCCAGTAGGGAGCAGGGTGGCACTGAAGCTTTCTTT
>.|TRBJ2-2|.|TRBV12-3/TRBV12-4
CASRQSATGELFF
TGTGCCAGCAGACAGTCGGCCACCGGGGAGCTGTTTTTT
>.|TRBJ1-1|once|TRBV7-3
CASSPTGINTEAFF
TGTGCCAGCAGCCCCACAGGGATTAACACTGAAGCTTTCTTT
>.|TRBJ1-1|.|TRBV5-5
CASSHGSVTEAFF
TGTGCCAGCAGCCACGGGTCGGTCACTGAAGCTTTCTTT
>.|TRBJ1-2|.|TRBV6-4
CASSGGHGYTF
TGTGCCAGCAGTGGGGGGCATGGCTACACCTTC
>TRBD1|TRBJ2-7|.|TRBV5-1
CASSEQPGQTPHEQYF
TGCGCCAGCAGCGAACAGCCGGGACAGACCCCCCACGAGCAGTACTTC
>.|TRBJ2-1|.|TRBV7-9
CASSLVGLYNEQFF
TGTGCCAGCAGCTTAGTCGGACTTTACAATGAGCAGTTCTTC
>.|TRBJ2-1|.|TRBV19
CASTSWTKSRNEQFF
TGTGCCAGTACCTCCTGGACTAAGTCGCGCAATGAGCAGTTCTTC
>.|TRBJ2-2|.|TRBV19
CASTETGVNTGELFF
TGTGCCAGTACCGAAACCGGGGTAAACACCGGGGAGCTGTTTTTT
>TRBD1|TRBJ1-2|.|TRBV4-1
CASSLNLQGAWGYTF
TGCGCCAGCAGCCTAAATTTACAGGGGGCTTGGGGCTACACCTTC
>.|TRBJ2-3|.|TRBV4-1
CASSQEGNAARETQYF
TGCGCCAGCAGCCAAGAAGGTAATGCGGCGCGGGAAACGCAGTATTTT
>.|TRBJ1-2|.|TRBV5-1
CASRPGQNYGYTF
TGCGCCAGCAGGCCAGGACAGAACTATGGCTACACCTTC
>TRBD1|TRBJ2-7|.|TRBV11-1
CASSLRDRVRDEQYF
TGTGCCAGCAGCTTACGTGACAGGGTCCGCGACGAGCAGTACTTC
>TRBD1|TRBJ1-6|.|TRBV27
CASRFDPGQTTPLHF
TGTGCCAGCCGATTTGATCCGGGACAGACTACACCCCTCCACTTT
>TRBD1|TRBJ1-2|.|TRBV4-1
CASSQERWQGALYGYTF
TGCGCCAGCAGCCAAGAGAGGTGGCAGGGGGCCCTTTATGGCTACACCTTC
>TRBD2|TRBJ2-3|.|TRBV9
CASSVVGSGGAGTDTQYF
TGTGCCAGCAGCGTAGTGGGTAGCGGGGGGGCAGGGACAGATACGCAGTATTTT
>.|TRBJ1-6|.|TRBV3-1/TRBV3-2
CASSQDLSTPLHF
TGTGCCAGCAGCCAAGATCTGAGTACACCCCTCCACTTT
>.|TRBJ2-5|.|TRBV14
CASSQGIRARGTQYF
TGTGCCAGCAGCCAAGGCATCAGGGCGCGTGGGACCCAGTACTTC
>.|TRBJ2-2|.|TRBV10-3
CAISEYRAGDTGELFF
TGTGCCATCAGTGAGTACAGGGCAGGTGACACCGGGGAGCTGTTTTTT
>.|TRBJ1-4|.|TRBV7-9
CASSRWTGTYEKLFF
TGTGCCAGCAGCCGATGGACCGGGACTTACGAAAAACTGTTTTTT
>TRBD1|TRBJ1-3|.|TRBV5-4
CASSLGGTGRSGGNTIYF
TGTGCCAGCAGCTTGGGCGGGACAGGGCGATCGGGGGGAAACACCATATATTTT
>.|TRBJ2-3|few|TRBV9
CASSGTLKGDTQYF
TGTGCCAGCAGCGGGACTTTAAAAGGGGATACGCAGTATTTT
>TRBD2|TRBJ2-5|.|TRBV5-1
CASSLGTSGRGETQYF
TGCGCCAGCAGCTTGGGAACTAGCGGGAGAGGGGAGACCCAGTACTTC
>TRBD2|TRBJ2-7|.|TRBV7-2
CASSSQPRLAGDEQYF
TGTGCCAGCAGCTCGCAACCCAGACTAGCGGGAGACGAGCAGTACTTC
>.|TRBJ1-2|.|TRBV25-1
CASSDHDSYGYTF
TGTGCCAGCAGTGATCATGACAGCTACGGCTACACCTTC
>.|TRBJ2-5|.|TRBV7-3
CASSLGGHDLQETQYF
TGTGCCAGCAGCTTAGGCGGCCATGACCTTCAAGAGACCCAGTACTTC
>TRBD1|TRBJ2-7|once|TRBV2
CASRGQEDHEQYF
TGTGCCAGCAGGGGACAGGAGGACCACGAGCAGTACTTC
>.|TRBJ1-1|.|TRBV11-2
CASSTYRAENTEAFF
TGTGCCAGCAGCACCTACAGGGCAGAGAACACTGAAGCTTTCTTT
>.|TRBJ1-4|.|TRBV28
CASSYFGRAGSTNEKLFF
TGTGCCAGCAGTTACTTCGGCAGGGCGGGATCAACTAATGAAAAACTGTTTTTT
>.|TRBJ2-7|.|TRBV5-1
CASSLAGAGKGIDEQYF
TGCGCCAGCAGCTTGGCCGGTGCAGGGAAGGGGATAGATGAGCAGTACTTC
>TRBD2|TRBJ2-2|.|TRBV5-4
CASSSGTTTGELFF
TGTGCCAGCAGCTCCGGGACTACCACCGGGGAGCTGTTTTTT
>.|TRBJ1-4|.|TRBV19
CATRAPGLGNEKLFF
TGTGCCACCCGAGCTCCGGGACTGGGTAATGAAAAACTGTTTTTT
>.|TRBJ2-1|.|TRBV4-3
CASSQDFGQSNEQFF
TGCGCCAGCAGCCAAGATTTCGGACAGTCCAATGAGCAGTTCTTC
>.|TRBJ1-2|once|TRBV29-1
CSVRTPNYGYTF
TGCAGCGTTCGGACACCTAACTATGGCTACACCTTC
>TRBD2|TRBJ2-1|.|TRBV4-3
CASSQQTSASYNEQFF
TGCGCCAGCAGCCAGCAGACTAGCGCCTCCTACAATGAGCAGTTCTTC
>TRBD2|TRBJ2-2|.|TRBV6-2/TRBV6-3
CASSYSFRGIAGGLTGELFF
TGTGCCAGCAGTTACTCTTTCCGCGGGATAGCGGGAGGACTGACCGGGGAGCTGTTTTTT
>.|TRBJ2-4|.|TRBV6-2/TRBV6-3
CASSLDHILGSQGFNIQYF
TGTGCCAGCAGTTTAGACCACATCTTGGGCTCACAGGGTTTCAACATTCAGTACTTC